This T cell receptor beta chain was identified in a study of OX40 agonist ivuxolimab in advanced cancers. Study overall: People who had prior anti-PD-1, anti-PD-L1 or anti-CTLA-4 therapy could take part, and about 37% had some.

The V gene's germline CDR1 is SGDLS and CDR2 YYNGEE. The junction had 5 bases not matched to a gene; V was cut back by 3 bases and J by 1 base. The CDR3 runs 15 residues. Overall study results and limits: Both blood CD4+ and CD8+ T cells showed clonal growth by week 6 at 0.1 to 3.0 mg/kg. Partly responding patients at 0.1-3.0 mg/kg showed some of the smallest clonal expansion.

This table comes from immunoSEQ multiplex PCR, and its TCRdb copy is limited to in-frame clones, with some not included. The sample records about 40,000 clones, around 89% being singletons. This clone has just a few counts. No antigen is known for it. The J gene is TRBJ1-1, the V gene TRBV9; TRBD1 matches 8 bases. This clonotype originated in an adult with an advanced solid tumor such as melanoma, head and neck, liver or kidney cancer. This material consisted of CD4+ or CD8+ T cells sorted from blood, taken in a trial of the OX40 agonist ivuxolimab. The CDR3 nucleotides read TGTGCCAGCAGCGCCGGACAGGGACCGAACACTGAAGCTTTCTTT. Amino acid sequence: CASSAGQGPNTEAFF.